One and the same sample provided the 7 T cell receptor beta chains below, sequenced in a study of blood T cell repertoires in COVID-19 (dated by TCRdb to 2018 to 2020). Library prep was done by the immunoSEQ multiplex PCR assay. Imported from immuneACCESS, the table was reduced by TCRdb to in-frame sequences with V and J called. These copies leave out some clones; in studies compared against another copy, an unresolved V gene accounts for under half, and the cause of the remainder is not known. For this sample the table gives roughly 100,000 clones, of which less than 90% were detected only once. Around 6.2% of the sample belongs to the ten largest clones. The sample consisted of peripheral blood. The receptors were gathered from a human donor in a cohort sampled during active COVID-19.

The chain carries TRBV19 and TRBJ2-6; possibly TRBD1 for D (6 bases). CDR1 LNHDA and CDR2 SQIVND come from the germline V gene (reference sequence). The CDR3 is made up of 18 amino acids. V shed 6 bases and J shed 4 bases, with 22 bases lying between them. The CDR3 sequence is CASRGPPGHRTGANVLTF. The CDR3 bases are TGTGCCAGTAGAGGACCCCCGGGACACCGGACCGGGGCCAACGTCCTGACTTTC.

J is TRBJ2-1 and V is TRBV7-8; 7 nucleotides agree with TRBD1. The CDR3 contains 14 residues. Germline V gene sequence: CDR1 SGHVS, CDR2 FQNEAQ. V lost 3 bases, J lost 3 bases, and 2 bases stayed unmatched. The CDR3 nucleotides are TGTGCCAGCAGCTTGCGACAGGGCTACAATGAGCAGTTCTTC. The encoded protein is CASSLRQGYNEQFF.

As DNA, the CDR3 is TGTGCCAGCAGTGAGACCCCGTGGGGACAGCGAGACATGAACACTGAAGCTTTCTTT. This translates into CASSETPWGQRDMNTEAFF. The rearrangement links TRBV28 to TRBJ1-1, with TRBD1 matching 7 bases. The trim removed 5 bases at V and 0 bases at J, leaving 18 bases unmatched. The germline CDR1 and CDR2 sequences are MDHEN and SYDVKM. This CDR3 has 19 residues.

The chain is built from TRBV28 and TRBJ1-5, with 9 bases aligning to TRBD1. Losses at the gene ends were 6 bases for V and 3 bases for J; bases not matched to a gene: 9. The CDR3 sequence is 16 residues long. Germline CDR1 and CDR2: MDHEN and SYDVKM. Written as DNA, the CDR3 is TGTGCCAGCAGACTACAACAGGGGGCCTACAATCAGCCCCAGCATTTT. This translates into CASRLQQGAYNQPQHF.

The CDR3 spells CASSPNSSRRRHGYTF. The CDR3 bases are TGTGCCAGCAGCCCAAACAGTTCTCGACGGCGCCATGGCTACACCTTC. The chain recombines TRBV7-9 with TRBJ1-2; no reliable D call. The CDR3 is 16 amino acids. Germline loops: CDR1 SEHNR, CDR2 FQNEAQ (reference sequence). V dropped 5 bases and J dropped 6 bases, with 22 bases sitting between them.

This clone was seen repeatedly, ten times or more. J is TRBJ2-7 and V is TRBV2, with a possible D match to TRBD1 (5 bases). Germline lookup yields CDR1 SNHLY and CDR2 FYNNEI. Trimming removed 3 bases from V and 3 bases from J, with 9 bases in between. The CDR3 loop spans 13 amino acids. The chain's CDR3 is CASSEDKDYEQYF. The CDR3 bases are TGTGCCAGCAGTGAGGACAAGGACTACGAGCAGTACTTC.

The gene calls are TRBV5-1 and TRBJ2-2; 7 bases align to TRBD1. Trimming cost V 0 bases and J 3 bases; bases outside gene matches: 5. The CDR3 runs 16 residues. Germline loops: CDR1 SGHRS, CDR2 YFSETQ. For the CDR3, the DNA is TGCGCCAGCAGCTTGGCCGTCACAGGGGACACCGGGGAGCTGTTTTTT. This gives the protein CASSLAVTGDTGELFF.